Shown below are 7 T cell receptor beta chains from a single sample sequenced in a study of blood T cell repertoires in COVID-19. Data came from immunoSEQ multiplex PCR; TCRdb stores just in-frame clones and leaves some out. The sample holds around 23,000 clones, 85% to 90% seen once. Material for sequencing was peripheral blood. The source of these receptors is a man between 65 and 85 years old with active COVID-19.

By its share, this clone is medium-sized. The V call is TRBV29-1, the J call TRBJ2-7, with D perhaps TRBD1 (5 bases). Germline values: CDR1 SQVTM, CDR2 ANQGSEA. The CDR3 has 15 residues. V was cut by 1 base and J by 2 bases, with 15 bases left in between. The CDR3: CSVEGSGQGTYEQYF. CDR3 nucleotides: TGCAGCGTTGAAGGGAGTGGGCAGGGAACCTACGAGCAGTACTTC.

J is TRBJ1-1 and V is TRBV5-1; TRBD1 might be the D (5 bases). The V end lost 2 bases, the J end lost 6 bases, and 17 bases lay between the germline ends. Germline V gene sequence: CDR1 SGHRS, CDR2 YFSETQ. The CDR3 runs 15 residues. CDR3 DNA sequence: TGCGCCAGCAGCTTCTTTTCTGGGGGGGTGGCTGAAGCTTTCTTT. Translation: CASSFFSGGVAEAFF.

This rearrangement joins TRBV5-4 to TRBJ2-1; 10 bases agree with TRBD2. V was clipped by 0 bases and J by 4 bases; unmatched bases: 1. Germline CDR1 is SGHNT and CDR2 is YYREEE (reference sequence). The CDR3 loop spans 15 amino acids. In DNA, the CDR3 is TGTGCCAGCAGCTTGGGACTAGCGGGTTACAATGAGCAGTTCTTC. Translating gives CASSLGLAGYNEQFF.

The chain couples TRBV11-2 to TRBJ2-1, with TRBD1 matching over 10 bases. V shed 9 bases, J shed 9 bases, and the junction held 11 bases outside the gene matches. Germline assignment: CDR1 SGHAT and CDR2 FQNNGV. The CDR3 sequence is 14 residues long. CDR3 nucleotides: TGTGCCAGTTACTGGGGACAGGGGTGGGGTGAGCAGTTCTTC. This translates into CASYWGQGWGEQFF.

J is TRBJ2-7 and V is TRBV6-5, with D possibly being TRBD1 (6 bases). The V end was cut by 5 bases, the J end by 10 bases, with 18 bases between. Germline-derived CDR1 and CDR2 are MNHEY and SVGAGI. CDR3 length: 13 amino acids. The chain's CDR3 is CASSSYQQGSQYF. The CDR3 DNA reads TGTGCCAGCAGTAGTTACCAGCAGGGGAGTCAGTACTTC.

This chain connects TRBV6-7 to TRBJ1-1; 7 bases fit TRBD1. TRBV6-7 is recorded as an ORF, its role being uncertain. V lost 5 bases and J lost 1; bases outside the gene matches: 13. The CDR3 totals 17 residues. The CDR3 bases are TGTGCCAGCAGTCCCGCGCCAGGGGGGATCGGGAACACTGAAGCTTTCTTT. Amino acids: CASSPAPGGIGNTEAFF.

The V and J genes are TRBV18 and TRBJ1-4; possible D gene TRBD1, 5 bases. The germline V gene encodes CDR1 KGHSH and CDR2 LQKENI. The CDR3 extends over 14 amino acids. V was pared by 5 bases and J by 4 bases, with 11 bases between. CDR3 nucleotides: TGTGCCAGCTCATACAGACAGAATAATGAAAAACTGTTTTTT. Its translation is CASSYRQNNEKLFF.